Sequencing of this T cell receptor beta chain was carried out in a study of regulatory T cells in long-lasting Graves disease (dated by TCRdb to the early 2020s). General notes on the study: Patients with newly diagnosed Graves' disease had been on antithyroid drugs for under 3 months. This study used TCR sequencing and RNA sequencing of peripheral blood to compare persistent Graves' disease patients against newly diagnosed Graves' disease patients. The study took place in China and was registered as a clinical trial. TCR sequencing covered roughly 13 persistent and some 20 newly diagnosed Graves' disease patients, about 35 samples in total. The investigation overall reported the following: The authors acknowledged the small sample size as a limitation that may reduce accuracy. Because the primary lesion, thyroid tissue, could not be accessed, the study looked at peripheral blood alone. Only the TCR beta chain was sequenced and analyzed. TRBV28, TRBJ1-2 and TRBJ2-5 were preferentially used in persistent disease, while TRBV20-1 and TRBJ2-1 were favored in newly diagnosed disease. Compared with newly diagnosed patients, persistent Graves' disease patients had lower TCR Shannon entropy and fewer highly expanded clones, which suggests clonal expansion. Patients with persistent disease shared more public clonotypes (fewer than 3,000) than newly diagnosed patients did (nearly 1,000).

This sample's time point label indicates: newly diagnosed GD, antithyroid drugs for less than 3 months. For both TCR sequencing and RNA sequencing, RNA was extracted from PBMCs using TRIzol. The diagnosis of Graves' disease was made according to American Thyroid Association guidelines. Recruitment of patients was carried out at an endocrinology department in Xi'an, China. From each patient, about 9 milliliters of peripheral blood was collected into an EDTA anticoagulant tube. Ficoll Paque Plus density gradient separation was used to isolate PBMCs, and no further T cell sorting was performed. An Agilent 2100 Bioanalyzer and agarose gel were used to check RNA quality, while a NanoDrop 2000 measured RNA concentration. Via the germline V gene (reference sequence), CDR1 is SEHNR and CDR2 FQNEAQ. Its CDR3 holds 15 amino acids, cysteine through phenylalanine. CDR3 DNA only is kept here, 45 bases in frame from base 1. Compared with germline, V lacks 4 bases and J lacks 5 bases; bases without a gene match: 6.

This clonotype was seen more than once but under ten times. The specificity of this receptor is unknown. Within one base of it there is no much larger clone, and no base qualities were kept. Preparation of the library involved multiplex PCR. The instrument was an Illumina HiSeq 4000. TCR beta libraries were built with iRepertoire HTBI primers and Arm-PCR amplification of CDR3 regions. Before sequencing, the PCR products underwent gel purification. Regarding the original processing steps: Gene usage analysis of CDR3 amino acid clonotypes used the 62 TRBV and fewer than 15 TRBJ segments found across samples. COPE and FqMerger were used to merge filtered high-quality paired reads into contigs. BLAST was used to align contigs to IMGT TRBV, TRBD and TRBJ reference genes, with CDR3 defined following IMGT. Any clonotype with a frequency above 0.1% was classified as a highly expanded clone. Repertoire diversity was measured by Shannon entropy, and V-J evenness by the Gini coefficient. A clonotype found in more than one individual was treated as public. Using fastp at Q25 and MiXCR, TCRdb reprocessed the public reads and kept productive beta chains. When rows share a CDR3 protein, they turn into one entry using the most common DNA and genes. The authors' filters were not applied to this entry. This sample holds approximately 540,000 distinct CDR3 sequences; 12% were observed only once. The ten largest make up around 9.3% of the sample.

These sequences were also reported in another study, on T cells in Graves' hyperthyroidism and ophthalmopathy. The second publication reports: Stable Graves' hyperthyroidism was defined as the absence of progression to ophthalmopathy over 18 months of follow-up. The hyperthyroidism patients were between 18 and 65 years old and newly diagnosed, with a disease duration of less than 2 months. Patients with uncontrolled infections, other autoimmune diseases, pregnancy or lactation were excluded. Diagnoses relied on clinical symptoms, serum thyroxine and TRAb, thyroid ultrasound and orbital computed tomography. A first-round RT-PCR of the TCR CDR3 used the HTBI primer set with the Qiagen OneStep RT-PCR kit. Blood samples also contained most of the expanded thyroid clonotypes (frequency above 0.001), which suggests that blood repertoires may reflect thyroid immune responses. A model built on a 13 V-J signature distinguished ophthalmopathy from stable hyperthyroidism, reaching 87.88% sensitivity and about 81% specificity in cross-validation and 80%/75% in testing. In validation, the model predicted progression to ophthalmopathy with over 60% sensitivity and around 72% specificity, a median of 6.5 months before onset. To identify TCR V-J signatures that set the groups apart, the researchers used a discovery cohort of about a hundred patients, made up of 43 with Graves' ophthalmopathy and about 59 with stable Graves' hyperthyroidism. An independent validation cohort of around 19 hyperthyroidism patients and 17 patients who later progressed to ophthalmopathy tested prospective prediction of ophthalmopathy. The approximately 98 discovery patients were randomly divided into training and test sets at a 7:3 ratio. In roughly six Graves' hyperthyroidism patients, the study also compared T-cell repertoires from thyroid tissue with T-cell repertoires from blood. After sampling, hyperthyroidism patients received methimazole starting at 30 mg daily, and ophthalmopathy patients received high-dose intravenous methylprednisolone. A second multiplex PCR round built the libraries, followed by size selection and purification. The libraries were sequenced on an Illumina HiSeq2000 using paired-end 100 bp reads. SOAPnuke was used to process the raw data, removing reads that contained adapters or uncalled bases, had a mean Phred below 15, or lacked an exact match to the constant primer or identifier. COPE v1.2.5 was used to merge high-quality paired reads, and clonotypes were defined as unique nucleotide sequences. MiTCR v1.1 was used to align the clonotypes against IMGT TRBV, TRBD and TRBJ reference segments. Only V-J combinations with frequency above 0.0001, covering 99% to 99.2% of repertoires, were analysed. A TCS score was defined as the ratio between F50 (clonal expansion) and ExV (chaos), using BLOSUM62-based TCRdist between CDR3 peptides within each V-J. Welch's t-statistics and random forest reduced fewer than 600 V-J features to 13, which were used in a naive Bayes classifier (R e1071). Sample size was not statistically predetermined, and blinding of investigators to group allocation was not performed. According to the paper, TCR Vbeta CDR3 sequencing was carried out on some 130 peripheral blood samples, which came from about 45 ophthalmopathy, approximately 72 hyperthyroidism and approximately 17 progressor patients.

This chain joins TRBV7-9 to TRBJ2-5; the central 11 bases match TRBD2. Sequencing used peripheral blood mononuclear cells (PBMCs), obtained at new diagnosis, from a patient treated with antithyroid drugs. This clonotype was sampled from a woman in her thirties with Graves disease. Donor details come from another sample of the same person, matched by shared clones. The CDR3 region reads CASSSGTSGRETQYF. The DNA sequence is TGTGCCAGCAGCTCCGGGACTAGCGGAAGGGAGACCCAGTACTTC. Outside the CDR3, residues come from the reference TRBV7-9 and TRBJ2-5 proteins, so the full variable domain is: DTGVSQNPRHKITKRGQNVTFRCDPISEHNRLYWYRQTLGQGPEFLTYFQNEAQLEKSRLLSDRFSAERPKGSFSTLEIQRTEQGDSAMYLCASSSGTSGRETQYFGPGTRLLVL.